Below are 16 T cell receptor beta chains sequenced from a single sample in a study of shared clonotypes between healthy human individuals. Here immunoSEQ multiplex PCR was the method, and the copy in TCRdb shows in-frame clones only, minus some. In the table there are about 2 million clones, approximately 94% of which are singletons. Naive CD8 cells comprised CD45RO-negative, CCR7-positively selected cells, excluding terminally differentiated effector memory CD45RA+ cells. Material for sequencing was naive CD8+ T cells sorted from blood. Receptors originate from a man between 18 and 35 years old in good health.

The V call is TRBV5-4, the J call TRBJ2-7; TRBD2 is a possible D gene (6 bases). Trimming shortened V by 2 bases and J by 2 bases, and 11 bases separated the two germline ends. The V gene's germline CDR1 is SGHNT and CDR2 YYREEE (reference sequence). This CDR3 has 14 residues. CDR3 sequence reads: CASSLGTDPYEQYF. CDR3 bases: TGTGCCAGCAGCTTAGGGACTGATCCCTACGAGCAGTACTTC.

The chain carries TRBV4-1 and TRBJ1-5; D is uncertain. The CDR3 spans 14 residues. Trimming took off 0 bases at V and 3 bases at J, with 6 bases between the two ends. Germline V gene sequence: CDR1 MGHRA, CDR2 YSYEKL. The CDR3 nucleotides are TGCGCCAGCAGCCAAGATCCCCTCAATCAGCCCCAGCATTTT. Its translation: CASSQDPLNQPQHF.

V and J are TRBV6-5 and TRBJ2-7; perhaps TRBD1 as D (7 bases). Germline-derived CDR1 and CDR2 are MNHEY and SVGAGI. This CDR3 spans 16 amino acids. With 1 base removed from V and 4 bases from J, the gap between germline ends came to 17 bases. CDR3 amino acids: CASSYLPRDSGYEQYF. CDR3 bases: TGTGCCAGCAGTTACTTACCGCGGGACAGCGGATACGAGCAGTACTTC.

The chain recombines TRBV5-5 with TRBJ2-5, with TRBD2 as a possible D gene (5 bases). Trimming shortened V by 4 bases and J by 1 base, and 17 bases separated the two germline ends. Germline V CDR1 and CDR2: SGHKS, YYEKEE (reference sequence). This CDR3 spans 16 amino acids. The DNA of the CDR3 is TGTGCCAGCAGCCCGGAAGGGAGTACCCGCCAAGAGACCCAGTACTTC. It yields the protein CASSPEGSTRQETQYF.

The V gene is TRBV5-4, the J gene TRBJ1-3; no firm D call. The CDR3 has 15 residues. The V end lost 0 bases, the J end lost 0 bases, and 7 bases lay between the germline ends. Germline values: CDR1 SGHNT, CDR2 YYREEE (reference sequence). The CDR3 DNA sequence: TGTGCCAGCAGCTTGGCAAAGGGCTCTGGAAACACCATATATTTT. It is translated as CASSLAKGSGNTIYF.

This chain links TRBV27 with TRBJ2-3; D call uncertain. The CDR3 contains 16 residues. CDR1 MNHEY and CDR2 SMNVEV come from the germline V gene (reference sequence). The V end lost 4 bases, the J end lost 0 bases, and 14 bases lay between the germline ends. This CDR3 reads CASSSLSPTSTDTQYF. As DNA, the CDR3 is TGTGCCAGCAGTTCCCTCTCTCCGACTAGCACAGATACGCAGTATTTT.

Turning to this clone: Other DNA variants within this sample encode the same CDR3. The rearrangement joins TRBV27 to TRBJ2-5; no firm D call. The V end lost 2 bases, the J end lost 4 bases, and 11 bases lay between the germline ends. In germline, CDR1 is MNHEY, CDR2 SMNVEV (reference sequence). This CDR3 is 14 amino acids long. The CDR3 loop reads CASSLLGSGETQYF. As DNA, the CDR3 is TGTGCCAGCAGTTTACTCGGCAGTGGAGAGACCCAGTACTTC.

This chain uses TRBV30 with TRBJ2-1, with D perhaps matching TRBD1 (6 bases). CDR1 and CDR2 (germline): GTSNPN, SVGIG (reference sequence). This CDR3 is 16 amino acids long. The V and J ends lost 2 bases and 10 bases respectively, with 24 bases between them. CDR3 region: CAWSRPAGTLYDEQFF. Here the CDR3 DNA reads TGTGCCTGGAGTCGACCCGCCGGGACATTGTACGACGAGCAGTTCTTC.

This chain uses TRBV4-3 with TRBJ1-1; no definite D call. CDR3 size: 14 residues. Germline V gene lookup returns CDR1 LGHNA and CDR2 YSLEER. The V end was cut by 0 bases, the J end by 6 bases, with 11 bases between. CDR3 DNA sequence: TGCGCCAGCAGCCAAGATTGGGCACCCCCTGAAGCTTTCTTT. Protein sequence: CASSQDWAPPEAFF.

This chain uses TRBV4-3 with TRBJ2-1, with TRBD2 matching 11 bases. Germline CDR1 LGHNA, CDR2 YSLEER. The CDR3 is made up of 17 amino acids. V lost 1 base, J lost 4 bases, and 6 bases stayed unmatched. The CDR3 region has the DNA TGCGCCAGCAGCCAAGGGCTAGCGGGAGGCCTATACAATGAGCAGTTCTTC. Protein sequence: CASSQGLAGGLYNEQFF.

This chain links TRBV5-3 with TRBJ1-6; tentatively, D is TRBD1 (5 bases). TRBV5-3 belongs to the ORF category, with a function that is uncertain. V lost 4 bases and J 6 bases, leaving 14 bases between the germline ends. The CDR3 spans 15 residues. The CDR3 loop is CARSRTGGCNSPLHF. CDR3 sequence (DNA): TGTGCCAGAAGCCGTACCGGGGGGTGTAATTCACCCCTCCACTTT.

This chain connects TRBV15 to TRBJ2-7; either TRBD1 or TRBD2 may supply D (5 bases each). The CDR3 is 13 amino acids. V gave up 6 bases and J gave up 5 bases, with 14 bases separating them. CDR1 is LNHNV, CDR2 YYDKDF, per germline (reference sequence). The CDR3 DNA is TGTGCCACCAGTCGGGACGATTGGAACGAGCAGTACTTC. Translating it yields CATSRDDWNEQYF.

The chain is built from TRBV1 and TRBJ2-2; the D call of TRBD2 is as the table states it, not checked on the DNA. TRBV1 is tagged as a pseudogene. The CDR3 consists of 18 residues. This chain's CDR3 is CTSSQEEREGIDTGELFF. DNA for the CDR3: TGCACCAGCAGCCAAGAGGAACGGGAGGGGATTGACACCGGGGAGCTGTTTTTT.

The chain couples TRBV7-9 to TRBJ1-1; 9 nucleotides align to TRBD1. The CDR3 is made up of 14 amino acids. Germline values: CDR1 SEHNR, CDR2 FQNEAQ (reference sequence). Trimming took 5 bases from V and 5 from J; bases not matched to a gene: 6. The CDR3 region has the DNA TGTGCCAGCAGCAGAACAGGGGGCGAGACTGAAGCTTTCTTT. Amino acid sequence: CASSRTGGETEAFF.

The gene calls are TRBV27 and TRBJ2-1, with 9 bases lining up with TRBD1. V was pared by 4 bases and J by 7 bases, with 5 bases of the junction left unmatched. The CDR3 has 14 residues. Germline CDR1 reads MNHEY; CDR2 reads SMNVEV (reference sequence). CDR3 sequence reads: CASSSGTGINEQFF. CDR3 DNA sequence: TGTGCCAGCAGTTCCGGGACAGGGATAAATGAGCAGTTCTTC.

The chain is built from TRBV4-3 and TRBJ1-2, with D unresolved. Per germline, CDR1 LGHNA and CDR2 YSLEER. Trimming pared 4 bases from V and 8 bases from J, leaving 14 bases between. This CDR3 spans 13 amino acids. DNA of the CDR3: TGCGCCAGCAGCCCCAACTTGGAGGGCGGCTACACCTTC. Translated: CASSPNLEGGYTF.